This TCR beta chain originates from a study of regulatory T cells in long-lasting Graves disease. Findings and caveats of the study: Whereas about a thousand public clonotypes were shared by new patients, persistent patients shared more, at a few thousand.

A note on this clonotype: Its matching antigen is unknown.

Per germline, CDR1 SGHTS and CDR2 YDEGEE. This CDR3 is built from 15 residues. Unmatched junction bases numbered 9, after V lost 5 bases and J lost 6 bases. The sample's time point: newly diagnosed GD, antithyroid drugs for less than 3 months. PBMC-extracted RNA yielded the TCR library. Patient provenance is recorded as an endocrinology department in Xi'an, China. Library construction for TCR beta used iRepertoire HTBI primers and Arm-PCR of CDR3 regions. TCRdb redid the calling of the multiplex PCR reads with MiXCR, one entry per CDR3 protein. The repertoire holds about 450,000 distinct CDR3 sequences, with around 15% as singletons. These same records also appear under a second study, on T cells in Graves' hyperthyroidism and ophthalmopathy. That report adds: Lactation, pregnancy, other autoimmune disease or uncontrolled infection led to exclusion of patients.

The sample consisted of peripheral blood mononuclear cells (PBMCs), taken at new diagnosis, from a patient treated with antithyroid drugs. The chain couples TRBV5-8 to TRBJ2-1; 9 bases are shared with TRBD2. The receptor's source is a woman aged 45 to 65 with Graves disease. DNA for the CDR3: TGTGCCAGCAGACCAGCGGGAGCGGGAGGCAATGAGCAGTTCTTC. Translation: CASRPAGAGGNEQFF.